The 8 T cell receptor beta chains below all came from one sample that was sequenced in a study of blood T cell repertoires in COVID-19. Using immunoSEQ multiplex PCR, the repertoire was profiled, and TCRdb retains in-frame clones only, with some absent. The sample consists of about 280,000 clones, 85% to 90% of them appearing once. The specimen was peripheral blood. The receptors here all came from a human donor in a cohort sampled during active COVID-19.

This sequence joins TRBV3-1 (or the pseudogene TRBV3-2) and TRBJ2-1; 8 positions match TRBD2. CDR3 size: 18 residues. Germline V gene data show CDR1 as LGHDT and CDR2 as YNNKEL (reference sequence). V trimming: 3 bases; J trimming: 3 bases; junction bases outside the gene matches: 13. This CDR3 is CASSHRARSGLVYNEQFF. The CDR3 nucleotides read TGTGCCAGCAGCCATAGGGCTAGGTCGGGACTAGTCTACAATGAGCAGTTCTTC.

The chain recombines TRBV5-6 with TRBJ2-1; D is ambiguous. Trimming stripped 0 bases from V and 8 bases from J, with 15 bases between. Germline loops: CDR1 SGHDT, CDR2 YYEEEE. CDR3 size: 15 residues. CDR3 in amino acids: CASSLGVVSIYEQFF. The CDR3 region has the DNA TGTGCCAGCAGCTTGGGCGTTGTTAGTATCTATGAGCAGTTCTTC.

V gene TRBV15 combines with J gene TRBJ1-1; D call uncertain. The CDR3 contains 14 residues. Germline V gene lookup returns CDR1 LNHNV and CDR2 YYDKDF (reference sequence). Trimming stripped 3 bases from V and 1 base from J, with 9 bases between. The DNA of the CDR3 is TGTGCCACCAGCAGCATGAGGGCGAACACTGAAGCTTTCTTT. Encoded protein: CATSSMRANTEAFF. Variable domain in full (rest from reference TRBV15 and TRBJ1-1): DAMVIQNPRYQVTQFGKPVTLSCSQTLNHNVMYWYQQKSSQAPKLLFHYYDKDFNNEADTPDNFQSRRPNTSFCFLDIRSPGLGDTAMYLCATSSMRANTEAFFGQGTRLTVV.

In its sample, this clone was seen once. The chain uses TRBV7-8 and TRBJ2-7, with 9 bases matching TRBD2. This CDR3 has 19 residues. J lost 5 bases, V lost 0 bases, and 17 bases had no gene match. Germline CDR1 SGHVS, CDR2 FQNEAQ. CDR3 region: CASSLAGLAGANFRDEQYF. CDR3 nucleotide sequence: TGTGCCAGCAGCTTAGCTGGGTTAGCGGGAGCGAACTTTCGGGACGAGCAGTACTTC.

The J gene is TRBJ2-7, the V gene TRBV2; 9 bases align to TRBD1. Per the germline V gene, CDR1 is SNHLY and CDR2 is FYNNEI. J gave up 3 bases and V 4 bases, and 4 bases lay outside the gene matches. This CDR3 region has 14 residues. In DNA, the CDR3 is TGTGCCAGCAGTGTACAGGGGGCTATCTACGAGCAGTACTTC. Encoded protein: CASSVQGAIYEQYF.

The chain joins TRBV7-2 to TRBJ2-1; perhaps TRBD2 as D (5 bases). Germline V gene data show CDR1 as SGHTA and CDR2 as FQGNSA. The CDR3 runs 12 residues. V was shortened by 5 bases and J by 10 bases, with 12 bases between the two germline ends. CDR3 nucleotide sequence: TGTGCCAGCAGCCACGGACTGGAGGAGCAGTTCTTC. Amino acid sequence: CASSHGLEEQFF.

Comment on this clone: Other DNA variants within this sample encode the same CDR3. The V call is TRBV7-9, the J call TRBJ1-1; D call uncertain. Germline V gene sequence: CDR1 SEHNR, CDR2 FQNEAQ (reference sequence). The germline V and J ends were trimmed by 0 bases and 2 bases, with 4 bases remaining between them. The CDR3 length is 13 residues. CDR3 nucleotide sequence: TGTGCCAGCAGCTTAGCAGCAAACACTGAAGCTTTCTTT. Translation: CASSLAANTEAFF.

The V gene is TRBV5-1, the J gene TRBJ2-5; TRBD2 matches 9 bases. The germline CDR1 and CDR2 sequences are SGHRS and YFSETQ. The CDR3 spans 18 residues. The V and J ends lost 0 bases and 2 bases, in that order; junction bases with no gene match: 11. The CDR3 is CASSLGLAAPGSQETQYF. CDR3 bases: TGCGCCAGCAGCTTGGGACTAGCGGCCCCCGGGTCGCAAGAGACCCAGTACTTC.